This T cell receptor (beta chain) was recovered during a study of CD8+CD57+ T cells in acquired aplastic anemia. Selection for sequencing was limited to patients who had shown CD8+CD57+ cell expansion by flow cytometry. Patients were therapy-naive when their blood was sampled. CDR3 and TCR beta VDJ profiling relied on genomic DNA as the template. TCRdb passed the reads through MiXCR, listing each CDR3 protein once. The repertoire includes about 160,000 distinct CDR3 sequences, about 45% of them detected once, and 3.2% sits in the top ten. V was cut by 2 bases and J by 4 bases, with 9 bases left in between. The CDR3 runs 13 residues.

The sample was sorted CD4+, CD8+, or CD8+CD57+ T cells (not recorded which) from PBMCs. The TCR sequence derives from a human donor with aplastic anemia. The rearrangement uses TRBV12-3 or TRBV12-4 and TRBJ2-7; tentative D call: TRBD2 (5 bases). As DNA, the CDR3 is TGTGCCAGCAGTTTACTTGGCGGGTACGAGCAGTACTTC. This gives the protein CASSLLGGYEQYF.